This T cell receptor beta chain was captured in a study of regulatory T cells in long-lasting Graves disease. CDR3 regions were amplified by Arm-PCR using iRepertoire HTBI primers to build TCR beta libraries. TCRdb re-derived calls from the multiplex PCR reads in MiXCR, one entry per CDR3 protein. The sample gives some 350,000 distinct CDR3 sequences, around 15% of which show up once; around 20% is in the top ten. This clonotype occurred a few times. Time point indicated: newly diagnosed GD, antithyroid drugs for less than 3 months. PBMC-extracted RNA yielded the TCR library. Trimming pared 4 bases from V and 3 bases from J, leaving 13 bases between. From germline, CDR1 is SGHRS and CDR2 YFSETQ. This CDR3 spans 14 amino acids. These same data were also listed under a study on T cells in Graves' hyperthyroidism and ophthalmopathy.

The specimen comprised peripheral blood mononuclear cells (PBMCs), sampled at new diagnosis, from a patient treated with antithyroid drugs. The source of this sequence is a woman under 30 with Graves disease. V gene TRBV5-1 combines with J gene TRBJ1-1; D is uncertain. The CDR3 protein is CASSQAPEDTEAFF. The CDR3 DNA is TGCGCCAGCAGCCAAGCCCCGGAGGACACTGAAGCTTTCTTT.